The T cell receptor beta chain described here comes from a study of vaccination effects on CD4 cells after COVID-19. Study-wide context: A density of approximately 2 million PBMC per well was used; these cells were cultured with approximately 10 IU/ml IL-2 and approximately 10 ug/ml peptides. Study-level results: Sampling in the study covered few convalescent patients and included no early post-infection timepoints.

Method: immunoSEQ multiplex PCR; TCRdb's copy keeps in-frame clones and lacks some. The sample carries under 35,000 clones, over 70% recorded once. Notes on this clone: The antigen is not known.

The CDR3 spans 13 residues. Losses at the gene ends were 5 bases for V and 1 base for J; bases not matched to a gene: 0. The germline CDR1 and CDR2 sequences are LNHNV and YYDKDF (reference sequence). Following 10 days of culture, CD4+ T cells were isolated. Participants received two doses of either the BNT162b2 or mRNA-1273 vaccine. On both days 3 and 7, half of the culture medium was replaced with IL-2 medium. This sample comprised CD4+ T cells from PBMCs cultured without peptide, obtained after COVID-19 vaccination. The receptor was isolated from a human donor who received a COVID-19 vaccine. The J gene is TRBJ2-3, the V gene TRBV15; TRBD2 matches 7 bases. In DNA form, the CDR3 reads TGTGCCACCAGCGCGGGGGGCACAGATACGCAGTATTTT. Translating it yields CATSAGGTDTQYF.